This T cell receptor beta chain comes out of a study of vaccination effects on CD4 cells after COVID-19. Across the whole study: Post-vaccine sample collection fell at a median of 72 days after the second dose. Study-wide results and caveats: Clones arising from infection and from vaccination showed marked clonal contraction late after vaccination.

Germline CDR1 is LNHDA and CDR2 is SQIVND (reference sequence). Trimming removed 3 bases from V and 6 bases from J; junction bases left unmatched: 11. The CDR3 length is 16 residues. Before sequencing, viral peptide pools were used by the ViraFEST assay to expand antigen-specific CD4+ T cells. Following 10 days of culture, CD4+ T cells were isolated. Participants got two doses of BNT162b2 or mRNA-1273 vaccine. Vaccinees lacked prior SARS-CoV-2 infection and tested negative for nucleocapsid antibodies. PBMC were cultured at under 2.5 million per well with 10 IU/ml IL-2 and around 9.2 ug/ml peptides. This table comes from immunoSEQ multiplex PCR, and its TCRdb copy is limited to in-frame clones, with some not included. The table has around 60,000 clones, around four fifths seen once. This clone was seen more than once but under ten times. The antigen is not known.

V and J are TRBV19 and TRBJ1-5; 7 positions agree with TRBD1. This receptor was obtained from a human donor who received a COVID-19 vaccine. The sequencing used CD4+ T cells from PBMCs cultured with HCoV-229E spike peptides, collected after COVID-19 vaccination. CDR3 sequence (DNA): TGTGCCAGTAGTATTTCAGGGGGAGGATTGAGTCAGCCCCAGCATTTT. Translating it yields CASSISGGGLSQPQHF.